The rows below give T cell receptor beta chains drawn from one sample of a study of post-analysis software for immune sequencing data. Each CDR3 protein is one row after TCRdb ran MiXCR on the PCR reads. The sample includes about 770,000 distinct CDR3 sequences, 40% to 55% of them seen just once. What was sequenced was blood. All receptors derive from a girl aged 5-17 years with multiple sclerosis. The CDR3 runs from the conserved cysteine through the conserved F or W. Fields, in order: D gene, clone size, J gene, CDR3 length, V gene, CDR3 protein, CDR3 DNA. The D gene is left open where the match is weak. Clone sizes are given selectively: once, few, many, or a class where the clone is expanded.

D gene: TRBD2; clone size: -; J gene: TRBJ2-5; CDR3 length: 16; V gene: TRBV5-4; CDR3 protein: CASSLEVLAGGETQYF; CDR3 DNA: TGTGCCAGCAGCTTGGAGGTACTAGCGGGAGGAGAGACCCAGTACTTC
D gene: TRBD1; clone size: -; J gene: TRBJ2-7; CDR3 length: 15; V gene: TRBV6-6; CDR3 protein: CASTQKGQGTYEQYF; CDR3 DNA: TGTGCCAGCACCCAGAAGGGACAGGGCACCTACGAGCAGTACTTC
D gene: TRBD1; clone size: few; J gene: TRBJ2-1; CDR3 length: 14; V gene: TRBV7-8; CDR3 protein: CASTPGQGTNEQFF; CDR3 DNA: TGTGCCAGCACCCCGGGACAGGGGACAAATGAGCAGTTCTTC
D gene: -; clone size: many; J gene: TRBJ2-7; CDR3 length: 16; V gene: TRBV20-1; CDR3 protein: CSAHSQFIVGSYEQYF; CDR3 DNA: TGCAGTGCCCATTCCCAATTTATAGTGGGGTCCTACGAGCAGTACTTC
D gene: TRBD2; clone size: -; J gene: TRBJ2-7; CDR3 length: 16; V gene: TRBV5-1; CDR3 protein: CASSLERDAGAYEQYF; CDR3 DNA: TGCGCCAGCAGCCTGGAGCGGGACGCTGGTGCTTACGAGCAGTACTTC
D gene: -; clone size: few; J gene: TRBJ2-3; CDR3 length: 14; V gene: TRBV29-1; CDR3 protein: CSVGVRANTDTQYF; CDR3 DNA: TGCAGCGTTGGGGTCAGGGCTAACACAGATACGCAGTATTTT
D gene: -; clone size: few; J gene: TRBJ1-6; CDR3 length: 14; V gene: TRBV20-1; CDR3 protein: CSAQRFSDNSPLHF; CDR3 DNA: TGCAGTGCCCAGCGTTTCAGCGATAATTCACCCCTCCACTTT
D gene: -; clone size: -; J gene: TRBJ2-7; CDR3 length: 16; V gene: TRBV28; CDR3 protein: CASSQTGAKSSYEQYF; CDR3 DNA: TGTGCCAGCAGCCAGACGGGAGCGAAGAGCTCCTACGAGCAGTACTTC
D gene: TRBD2; clone size: -; J gene: TRBJ2-3; CDR3 length: 17; V gene: TRBV12-3/TRBV12-4; CDR3 protein: CASSLARGLAGTDTQYF; CDR3 DNA: TGTGCCAGCAGTTTAGCGCGTGGACTAGCTGGGACAGATACGCAGTATTTT
D gene: TRBD1; clone size: -; J gene: TRBJ1-2; CDR3 length: 17; V gene: TRBV15; CDR3 protein: CATSRFHRDRGSYGYTF; CDR3 DNA: TGTGCCACCAGCAGATTTCACCGGGACAGGGGGTCTTATGGCTACACCTTC
D gene: TRBD2; clone size: once; J gene: TRBJ2-1; CDR3 length: 15; V gene: TRBV6-5; CDR3 protein: CASTHEAGVWNEQFF; CDR3 DNA: TGTGCCAGCACCCATGAGGCGGGAGTATGGAATGAGCAGTTCTTC
D gene: -; clone size: -; J gene: TRBJ2-3; CDR3 length: 14; V gene: TRBV20-1; CDR3 protein: CSALIQGPTDTQYF; CDR3 DNA: TGCAGTGCTCTAATTCAGGGTCCCACAGATACGCAGTATTTT
D gene: TRBD2; clone size: -; J gene: TRBJ2-7; CDR3 length: 17; V gene: TRBV20-1; CDR3 protein: CSAREGLAGGPSYEQYF; CDR3 DNA: TGCAGTGCTAGGGAAGGACTAGCGGGAGGGCCTTCGTACGAGCAGTACTTC
D gene: -; clone size: -; J gene: TRBJ1-5; CDR3 length: 16; V gene: TRBV12-3/TRBV12-4; CDR3 protein: CASTSLGWDSNQPQHF; CDR3 DNA: TGTGCCAGCACCTCTCTCGGATGGGATAGCAATCAGCCCCAGCATTTT
D gene: -; clone size: -; J gene: TRBJ2-1; CDR3 length: 14; V gene: TRBV15; CDR3 protein: CATSRDAAYNEQFF; CDR3 DNA: TGTGCCACCAGCAGAGATGCAGCCTACAATGAGCAGTTCTTC
D gene: -; clone size: -; J gene: TRBJ2-1; CDR3 length: 16; V gene: TRBV5-1; CDR3 protein: CASSLETANGMNEQFF; CDR3 DNA: TGCGCCAGCAGCTTGGAGACTGCCAATGGGATGAATGAGCAGTTCTTC
D gene: -; clone size: once; J gene: TRBJ2-7; CDR3 length: 15; V gene: TRBV18; CDR3 protein: CASSPRDRQVYEQYF; CDR3 DNA: TGTGCCAGCTCACCCCGCGATCGACAGGTCTACGAGCAGTACTTC
D gene: -; clone size: -; J gene: TRBJ2-7; CDR3 length: 16; V gene: TRBV4-1; CDR3 protein: CASSQDHRGVSYEQYF; CDR3 DNA: TGCGCCAGCAGCCAAGATCATCGAGGGGTCTCCTACGAGCAGTACTTC
D gene: -; clone size: -; J gene: TRBJ2-4; CDR3 length: 17; V gene: TRBV27; CDR3 protein: CASSFPGPTVAKNIQYF; CDR3 DNA: TGTGCCAGCAGTTTTCCAGGGCCTACCGTAGCCAAAAACATTCAGTACTTC
D gene: -; clone size: -; J gene: TRBJ1-4; CDR3 length: 15; V gene: TRBV6-1; CDR3 protein: CASSRSTATNEKLFF; CDR3 DNA: TGTGCCAGCAGTCGGTCGACAGCAACTAATGAAAAACTGTTTTTT
D gene: TRBD2; clone size: few; J gene: TRBJ2-1; CDR3 length: 13; V gene: TRBV9; CDR3 protein: CASSFNQLAEQFF; CDR3 DNA: TGTGCCAGCAGCTTTAACCAACTAGCGGAGCAGTTCTTC
D gene: -; clone size: -; J gene: TRBJ2-1; CDR3 length: 15; V gene: TRBV7-9; CDR3 protein: CASSPRVYSYNEQFF; CDR3 DNA: TGTGCCAGCAGCCCGAGGGTCTACTCCTACAATGAGCAGTTCTTC
D gene: TRBD1; clone size: few; J gene: TRBJ1-2; CDR3 length: 13; V gene: TRBV29-1; CDR3 protein: CSAGDRYNYGYTF; CDR3 DNA: TGCAGCGCTGGGGACAGATACAACTATGGCTACACCTTC
D gene: -; clone size: -; J gene: TRBJ2-4; CDR3 length: 15; V gene: TRBV7-9; CDR3 protein: CASTALGKAKNIQYF; CDR3 DNA: TGTGCCAGCACCGCCCTGGGGAAGGCCAAAAACATTCAGTACTTC
D gene: -; clone size: -; J gene: TRBJ1-2; CDR3 length: 14; V gene: TRBV2; CDR3 protein: CASSGQPTNYGYTF; CDR3 DNA: TGTGCCAGCAGCGGACAGCCCACCAACTATGGCTACACCTTC
D gene: TRBD1; clone size: -; J gene: TRBJ2-5; CDR3 length: 16; V gene: TRBV30; CDR3 protein: CAWSSFRDRLQETQYF; CDR3 DNA: TGTGCCTGGAGTAGTTTCCGGGACAGGCTTCAAGAGACCCAGTACTTC
D gene: TRBD1; clone size: few; J gene: TRBJ2-2; CDR3 length: 15; V gene: TRBV6-1; CDR3 protein: CASSEPGQGTGELFF; CDR3 DNA: TGTGCCAGCAGTGAACCGGGACAGGGGACCGGGGAGCTGTTTTTT
D gene: TRBD2; clone size: -; J gene: TRBJ2-1; CDR3 length: 15; V gene: TRBV5-1; CDR3 protein: CASSLAPAGGNEQFF; CDR3 DNA: TGCGCCAGCAGCTTGGCCCCAGCGGGAGGGAATGAGCAGTTCTTC
D gene: -; clone size: few; J gene: TRBJ2-7; CDR3 length: 13; V gene: TRBV5-1; CDR3 protein: CASSLGHRYEQYF; CDR3 DNA: TGCGCCAGCAGCTTGGGACACCGATACGAGCAGTACTTC
D gene: -; clone size: -; J gene: TRBJ2-2; CDR3 length: 13; V gene: TRBV27; CDR3 protein: CASSAINTGELFF; CDR3 DNA: TGTGCCAGCAGTGCAATTAACACCGGGGAGCTGTTTTTT
D gene: TRBD2; clone size: few; J gene: TRBJ2-1; CDR3 length: 15; V gene: TRBV7-3; CDR3 protein: CASSVRGLDSDEQFF; CDR3 DNA: TGTGCCAGCAGCGTAAGGGGACTAGACAGCGATGAGCAGTTCTTC
D gene: -; clone size: -; J gene: TRBJ2-5; CDR3 length: 14; V gene: TRBV29-1; CDR3 protein: CSVGKVIEPTGQYF; CDR3 DNA: TGCAGCGTTGGTAAGGTCATAGAGCCCACCGGTCAGTACTTC
D gene: -; clone size: once; J gene: TRBJ2-1; CDR3 length: 12; V gene: TRBV6-1; CDR3 protein: CASSRHNNEQFF; CDR3 DNA: TGTGCCAGCAGCCGGCATAACAATGAGCAGTTCTTC
D gene: TRBD1; clone size: -; J gene: TRBJ2-7; CDR3 length: 17; V gene: TRBV10-3; CDR3 protein: CAISNPQRRDRGHEQYF; CDR3 DNA: TGTGCCATCAGTAATCCTCAGAGGAGGGACAGGGGCCACGAGCAGTACTTC
D gene: TRBD1; clone size: -; J gene: TRBJ1-2; CDR3 length: 14; V gene: TRBV7-2; CDR3 protein: CASSPQGGSRGYTF; CDR3 DNA: TGTGCCAGCAGCCCGCAGGGGGGGAGTCGTGGCTACACCTTC
D gene: TRBD1; clone size: -; J gene: TRBJ2-5; CDR3 length: 15; V gene: TRBV6-6; CDR3 protein: CASSTSRQGKETQYF; CDR3 DNA: TGTGCCAGCAGTACGTCAAGACAGGGTAAAGAGACCCAGTACTTC
D gene: TRBD1; clone size: few; J gene: TRBJ1-2; CDR3 length: 14; V gene: TRBV20-1; CDR3 protein: CSAKLTGVEYGYTF; CDR3 DNA: TGCAGTGCTAAACTGACAGGGGTGGAATATGGCTACACCTTC
D gene: -; clone size: -; J gene: TRBJ2-7; CDR3 length: 14; V gene: TRBV12-3/TRBV12-4; CDR3 protein: CASSPGTRIYEQYF; CDR3 DNA: TGTGCCAGCAGTCCAGGGACCCGTATTTACGAGCAGTACTTC
D gene: -; clone size: many; J gene: TRBJ2-5; CDR3 length: 12; V gene: TRBV24-1; CDR3 protein: CATSDPRETQYF; CDR3 DNA: TGTGCCACCAGTGATCCGAGAGAGACCCAGTACTTC
D gene: TRBD2; clone size: -; J gene: TRBJ2-7; CDR3 length: 21; V gene: TRBV18; CDR3 protein: CASSPKGGPGLAGGLPYEQYF; CDR3 DNA: TGTGCCAGCTCACCAAAGGGGGGCCCCGGACTAGCGGGAGGTCTCCCCTACGAGCAGTACTTC
D gene: -; clone size: few; J gene: TRBJ2-7; CDR3 length: 13; V gene: TRBV7-9; CDR3 protein: CASSPQGFYEQYF; CDR3 DNA: TGTGCCAGCAGCCCACAGGGCTTCTACGAGCAGTACTTC
D gene: TRBD2; clone size: -; J gene: TRBJ2-7; CDR3 length: 19; V gene: TRBV20-1; CDR3 protein: CSASPHSPGLAGPTYEQYF; CDR3 DNA: TGCAGTGCTTCACCCCATTCTCCGGGACTAGCGGGACCCACCTACGAGCAGTACTTC
D gene: TRBD2; clone size: few; J gene: TRBJ2-1; CDR3 length: 15; V gene: TRBV15; CDR3 protein: CATSRDGTSRHEQFF; CDR3 DNA: TGTGCCACCAGCAGAGATGGGACTAGTCGCCATGAGCAGTTCTTC
D gene: TRBD1; clone size: once; J gene: TRBJ2-5; CDR3 length: 14; V gene: TRBV29-1; CDR3 protein: CSVDGTGEIETQYF; CDR3 DNA: TGCAGCGTTGATGGGACAGGGGAAATAGAGACCCAGTACTTC
D gene: -; clone size: -; J gene: TRBJ2-7; CDR3 length: 15; V gene: TRBV7-9; CDR3 protein: CASSSTGLNSYEQYF; CDR3 DNA: TGTGCCAGCAGCTCAACTGGACTGAACTCCTACGAGCAGTACTTC
D gene: TRBD2; clone size: -; J gene: TRBJ2-3; CDR3 length: 17; V gene: TRBV6-1; CDR3 protein: CASSRGALAVYTDTQYF; CDR3 DNA: TGTGCCAGCAGTAGAGGCGCCCTAGCGGTTTACACAGATACGCAGTATTTT
D gene: -; clone size: -; J gene: TRBJ1-2; CDR3 length: 12; V gene: TRBV6-6; CDR3 protein: CASWGQDYGYTF; CDR3 DNA: TGTGCCAGCTGGGGGCAGGACTATGGCTACACCTTC
D gene: -; clone size: -; J gene: TRBJ1-2; CDR3 length: 14; V gene: TRBV7-8; CDR3 protein: CASSLEQGTAGYTF; CDR3 DNA: TGTGCCAGCAGCTTAGAACAGGGAACGGCTGGCTACACCTTC
D gene: -; clone size: -; J gene: TRBJ2-5; CDR3 length: 12; V gene: TRBV12-3/TRBV12-4; CDR3 protein: CASSWLGEEQYF; CDR3 DNA: TGTGCCAGCAGTTGGCTCGGGGAAGAGCAGTACTTC
D gene: -; clone size: -; J gene: TRBJ1-2; CDR3 length: 14; V gene: TRBV28; CDR3 protein: CASTLRGPIYGYTF; CDR3 DNA: TGTGCCAGCACTCTCCGGGGCCCAATCTATGGCTACACCTTC
D gene: TRBD2; clone size: -; J gene: TRBJ2-3; CDR3 length: 15; V gene: TRBV20-1; CDR3 protein: CSASIGLAGSDTQYF; CDR3 DNA: TGCAGTGCTAGTATCGGACTAGCGGGTTCAGATACGCAGTATTTT
D gene: TRBD1; clone size: -; J gene: TRBJ2-5; CDR3 length: 13; V gene: TRBV20-1; CDR3 protein: CSAQGDRVSARYF; CDR3 DNA: TGCAGTGCTCAGGGTGACAGGGTGTCAGCGCGGTACTTC
D gene: -; clone size: -; J gene: TRBJ2-7; CDR3 length: 12; V gene: TRBV12-3/TRBV12-4; CDR3 protein: CASSPSGHEQYF; CDR3 DNA: TGTGCCAGCAGCCCCTCAGGCCACGAGCAGTACTTC
D gene: -; clone size: few; J gene: TRBJ2-7; CDR3 length: 12; V gene: TRBV20-1; CDR3 protein: CSARRQANEQYF; CDR3 DNA: TGCAGTGCTAGGCGCCAGGCAAACGAGCAGTACTTC
D gene: TRBD1; clone size: few; J gene: TRBJ1-1; CDR3 length: 15; V gene: TRBV6-5; CDR3 protein: CASTSATGMNTEAFF; CDR3 DNA: TGTGCCAGCACCTCTGCGACAGGGATGAACACTGAAGCTTTCTTT
D gene: TRBD1; clone size: -; J gene: TRBJ1-5; CDR3 length: 16; V gene: TRBV6-2/TRBV6-3; CDR3 protein: CASSYGQGSDNQPQHF; CDR3 DNA: TGTGCCAGCAGTTACGGACAGGGAAGCGACAATCAGCCCCAGCATTTT
D gene: TRBD2; clone size: -; J gene: TRBJ2-1; CDR3 length: 16; V gene: TRBV15; CDR3 protein: CATSREGREAYNEQFF; CDR3 DNA: TGTGCCACCAGCAGAGAAGGGAGGGAGGCGTACAATGAGCAGTTCTTC
D gene: -; clone size: -; J gene: TRBJ2-2; CDR3 length: 15; V gene: TRBV7-2; CDR3 protein: CASSLLGVRAGELFF; CDR3 DNA: TGTGCCAGCAGCCTGCTGGGTGTTCGCGCGGGGGAGCTGTTTTTT
D gene: -; clone size: -; J gene: TRBJ2-3; CDR3 length: 14; V gene: TRBV25-1; CDR3 protein: CASSEEGLSDTHYF; CDR3 DNA: TGTGCCAGCAGTGAAGAAGGGTTGTCCGATACGCACTATTTT